These 26 T cell receptor beta chains originate from one sample sequenced in a study of T-cell reconstitution after alpha-beta-depleted transplantation in children. Preparation of the TCRbeta library was carried out with unique molecular identifiers. From the PCR reads, TCRdb called clonotypes with MiXCR, one entry per CDR3 protein. Counted here are 85,000 to 120,000 distinct CDR3 sequences, approximately 8% occurring once; the ten biggest clones make up 16%. Sample: PBMCs, taken before TCRalphabeta/CD19-depleted stem cell transplant. All receptors derive from a boy aged 2 to 10 with acute lymphoblastic leukemia, due to receive a stem cell transplant.

The sample holds a few counts of this clonotype. The V call is TRBV29-1, the J call TRBJ1-2; D may be TRBD1 (5 bases). Trimming took off 7 bases at V and 4 bases at J, with 10 bases between the two ends. CDR3 length: 11 amino acids. Germline loops: CDR1 SQVTM, CDR2 ANQGSEA. The CDR3 loop is CSATASYGYTF. As DNA, the CDR3 is TGCAGCGCGACAGCCTCCTATGGCTACACCTTC.

This clonotype was seen only a few times. This chain links TRBV4-2 with TRBJ2-2; 14 bases map to TRBD2. Trimming at V came to 1 base and at J to 0 bases, leaving 7 bases not matched to a gene. Germline values: CDR1 LGHNA, CDR2 YNFKEQ. This CDR3 is 20 amino acids long. CDR3 amino acids: CASSQVVGTSGGANTGELFF. CDR3 in DNA: TGTGCCAGCAGCCAAGTCGTGGGGACTAGCGGGGGCGCGAACACCGGGGAGCTGTTTTTT.

Ten or more counts support this clonotype. The chain joins TRBV5-5 to TRBJ1-4; no definite D call. The V end lost 4 bases, the J end lost 2 bases, and 12 bases lay between the germline ends. Germline V CDR1 and CDR2: SGHKS, YYEKEE (reference sequence). The CDR3 is made up of 15 amino acids. This CDR3 reads CASSTRGGTNEKLFF. The CDR3 coding sequence is TGTGCCAGCAGCACACGGGGAGGGACTAATGAAAAACTGTTTTTT.

V usage is TRBV6-2 or TRBV6-3 and J usage is TRBJ2-7; 11 nucleotides line up with TRBD1. CDR3 length: 16 amino acids. The germline gives CDR1 MNHEY, CDR2 SVGEGT. The ends lost 2 bases at V and 7 bases at J; junction bases unmatched: 10. CDR3 in amino acids: CASSYNPGTGGDEQYF. The CDR3 bases are TGTGCCAGCAGTTACAACCCCGGGACAGGGGGGGATGAGCAGTACTTC.

This clonotype was found many times. V is TRBV6-2 or TRBV6-3 and J is TRBJ1-6; TRBD1 matches 11 bases. The CDR3 is made up of 15 amino acids. After removal of 5 bases from V and 7 bases from J, the junction contained 4 bases not matched to a gene. The germline CDR1 and CDR2 sequences are MNHEY and SVGEGT. In nucleotides, the CDR3 is TGTGCCAGCAGTCCGGGACAGGGGGACAATTCACCCCTCCACTTT. This encodes CASSPGQGDNSPLHF.

This clonotype was counted ten times or more. The V call is TRBV29-1, the J call TRBJ2-2, with D hard to call. V lost 3 bases to trimming and J lost 5 bases, with 13 bases between them. This CDR3 has 14 residues. Germline CDR1 SQVTM, CDR2 ANQGSEA. The CDR3 nucleotides read TGCAGCGTTGATATAGGGAAGGGAACCGGGGAGCTGTTTTTT. Residues: CSVDIGKGTGELFF.

This clonotype showed up many times. The genes are TRBV7-2 and TRBJ2-7; 7 nucleotides line up with TRBD1. CDR1 is SGHTA, CDR2 FQGNSA, per germline. With 4 bases clipped from V and 3 bases from J, the junction kept 3 bases outside the gene matches. The CDR3 runs to 13 residues. The CDR3 bases are TGTGCCAGCAGCTCCCACAGGGGCTACGAGCAGTACTTC. As protein: CASSSHRGYEQYF. Full variable domain (missing parts from reference TRBV7-2 and TRBJ2-7): GAGVSQSPSNKVTEKGKDVELRCDPISGHTALYWYRQSLGQGLEFLIYFQGNSAPDKSGLPSDRFSAERTGGSVSTLTIQRTQQEDSAVYLCASSSHRGYEQYFGPGTRLTVT.

This clonotype was detected ten times or more. The chain carries TRBV20-1 and TRBJ1-2; TRBD1 agrees at 8 bases. The V gene's germline CDR1 is DFQATT and CDR2 SNEGSKA (reference sequence). V was pared by 4 bases and J by 0 bases, with 7 bases of the junction left unmatched. This CDR3 is 15 amino acids long. The CDR3 region has the DNA TGCAGTGCTATCAGGGGGCGGCCTTCTAACTATGGCTACACCTTC. This encodes CSAIRGRPSNYGYTF.

Ten or more counts support this clonotype. The V and J genes are TRBV7-2 and TRBJ2-7, with 7 positions matching TRBD2. The CDR3 is 14 residues long. Unmatched junction bases numbered 11, after V lost 6 bases and J lost 6 bases. From germline, CDR1 is SGHTA and CDR2 FQGNSA. CDR3 in amino acids: CASSGGQGGREQYF. For the CDR3, the DNA is TGTGCCAGCAGTGGTGGGCAGGGAGGGCGCGAGCAGTACTTC.

This clonotype was counted many times. The chain uses TRBV12-3 or TRBV12-4 and TRBJ2-1; TRBD2 might be the D (6 bases). V was clipped by 3 bases and J by 0 bases, with 15 bases between them. The CDR3 runs 17 residues. This CDR3 reads CASSFGSGGVSYNEQFF. The CDR3 DNA follows: TGTGCCAGCAGTTTTGGTTCGGGCGGGGTCTCCTACAATGAGCAGTTCTTC.

This clonotype has just a few counts. The chain uses TRBV14 and TRBJ2-7, with D perhaps TRBD1 (6 bases). Trimming shortened V by 0 bases and J by 6 bases, and 9 bases separated the two germline ends. Per germline, CDR1 SGHDN and CDR2 FVKESK. CDR3 size: 13 residues. The CDR3 sequence: CASSQDGGGEQYF. Here the CDR3 DNA reads TGTGCCAGCAGCCAAGATGGGGGCGGCGAGCAGTACTTC.

The sample holds many counts of this clonotype. The V call is TRBV4-3, the J call TRBJ1-1; a weak D match, TRBD1 (5 bases). Germline V gene data show CDR1 as LGHNA and CDR2 as YSLEER. The CDR3 contains 15 residues. V dropped 3 bases and J dropped 0 bases, with 11 bases sitting between them. The CDR3 here is CASSQGEEMNTEAFF. The CDR3 DNA is TGCGCCAGCAGCCAGGGGGAAGAAATGAACACTGAAGCTTTCTTT.

This sequence joins TRBV5-1 and TRBJ1-3, with 8 bases lining up with TRBD1. The CDR3 runs to 16 residues. Germline CDR1 reads SGHRS; CDR2 reads YFSETQ. The ends lost 2 bases at V and 4 bases at J; junction bases unmatched: 8. The CDR3 DNA reads as TGCGCCAGCAGCTTCGATCAGGGGGCTGGGGGAAACACCATATATTTT. As protein: CASSFDQGAGGNTIYF.

In this sample, this clonotype turned up many times. The V gene is TRBV5-1, the J gene TRBJ1-2; no firm D call. Germline assignment: CDR1 SGHRS and CDR2 YFSETQ. CDR3 length: 12 residues. The V gene lost 8 bases and the J gene lost 6 bases, with 14 bases spanning the gap. Written as DNA, the CDR3 is TGCGCCAGTACAACGGACTTTCATGGCTACACCTTC. This sequence encodes CASTTDFHGYTF.

This clonotype was recorded many times. The chain joins TRBV5-1 to TRBJ2-3, with a tentative D call TRBD1 (6 bases). Trimming cost V 3 bases and J 3 bases, with 8 bases left between them. The length of the CDR3 is 13 residues. Germline V gives CDR1 SGHRS, CDR2 YFSETQ. The CDR3 loop reads CASSSTGTDTQYF. As DNA, the CDR3 is TGCGCCAGCAGCTCCACAGGGACAGATACGCAGTATTTT.

This clonotype was seen a few times. The chain links TRBV20-1 to TRBJ2-7, with unresolved D. Germline V lookup: CDR1 DFQATT, CDR2 SNEGSKA (reference sequence). The CDR3 is 15 amino acids. V shed 0 bases and J shed 2 bases, with 14 bases lying between them. The CDR3 protein is CSARDPLRGTYEQYF. The CDR3 DNA is TGCAGTGCTAGAGATCCCCTCCGAGGCACCTACGAGCAGTACTTC.

The chain recombines TRBV4-1 with TRBJ2-3; 8 nucleotides line up with TRBD2. Germline V gene sequence: CDR1 MGHRA, CDR2 YSYEKL. V was clipped by 5 bases and J by 2 bases; unmatched bases: 12. CDR3 length: 17 amino acids. CDR3 in amino acids: CASSDSGTSQFTDTQYF. The CDR3 bases are TGCGCCAGCAGCGACTCCGGGACTAGTCAATTCACAGATACGCAGTATTTT.

The genes are TRBV28 and TRBJ1-5; D not resolved. V lost 4 bases and J lost 0, with 10 bases in between. The CDR3 consists of 15 residues. The germline V gene encodes CDR1 MDHEN and CDR2 SYDVKM. The CDR3 sequence: CASSSLAASNQPQHF. CDR3 in DNA: TGTGCCAGCAGTTCCTTAGCGGCTAGCAATCAGCCCCAGCATTTT.

The chain combines TRBV7-6 with TRBJ2-1, with 8 positions matching TRBD1. J gave up 5 bases and V 1 base, and 1 base lay outside the gene matches. The CDR3 runs 14 residues. Germline V gives CDR1 SGHVS, CDR2 FNYEAQ. The CDR3 loop reads CASSLGTGNNEQFF. As DNA, the CDR3 is TGTGCCAGCAGCTTAGGGACAGGGAACAATGAGCAGTTCTTC. Using reference TRBV7-6 and TRBJ2-1 for the parts outside the CDR3, the full variable domain is GAGVSQSPRYKVTKRGQDVALRCDPISGHVSLYWYRQALGQGPEFLTYFNYEAQQDKSGLPNDRFSAERPEGSISTLTIQRTEQRDSAMYRCASSLGTGNNEQFFGPGTRLTVL.

Ten or more counts support this clonotype. This rearrangement joins TRBV4-3 to TRBJ1-5, with TRBD1 as a possible D gene (5 bases). This CDR3 has 17 residues. Germline values: CDR1 LGHNA, CDR2 YSLEER. With 1 base removed from V and 1 base from J, the gap between germline ends came to 14 bases. Here the CDR3 reads CASSQAAGTLSNQPQHF. The DNA of the CDR3 is TGCGCCAGCAGCCAAGCGGCAGGGACCTTAAGCAATCAGCCCCAGCATTTT.

This clonotype appeared many times. The V and J genes are TRBV6-2 or TRBV6-3 and TRBJ2-7; 11 bases line up with TRBD1. The CDR3 is 14 residues long. The germline gives CDR1 MNHEY, CDR2 SVGEGT. The junction had 0 bases not matched to a gene; V was cut back by 2 bases and J by 3 bases. In nucleotides, the CDR3 is TGTGCCAGCAGTTACGGGACAGGGGGCTACGAGCAGTACTTC. This sequence encodes CASSYGTGGYEQYF.

This clonotype was observed a handful of times. The chain recombines TRBV9 with TRBJ1-2, with D tentatively TRBD1 (5 bases). The germline V gene has CDR1 SGDLS and CDR2 YYNGEE. The ends were cut back, 4 bases at V and 0 bases at J, with 13 bases in the middle. The CDR3 is 15 amino acids. In DNA, the CDR3 is TGTGCCAGCAGCCCCTGGGGCAGCCCTAACTATGGCTACACCTTC. Amino acids: CASSPWGSPNYGYTF.

This clonotype occurred many times. The chain joins TRBV7-9 to TRBJ2-2; TRBD1 is a possible D gene (5 bases). With 5 bases removed from V and 1 base from J, the gap between germline ends came to 14 bases. In germline, CDR1 is SEHNR, CDR2 FQNEAQ (reference sequence). The CDR3 is 16 amino acids. The CDR3 nucleotides read TGTGCCAGCAGCACCCGAGTGGGGCGGAACACCGGGGAGCTGTTTTTT. It encodes CASSTRVGRNTGELFF.

There are many counts of this clonotype. The V call is TRBV12-3 or TRBV12-4, the J call TRBJ2-7, with 10 bases identical to TRBD2. The V gene end was trimmed by 0 bases and the J gene end by 3 bases; junction bases not matched to a gene: 8. This CDR3 is 17 amino acids long. The CDR3 here is CASSLAYSGGTHYEQYF. CDR3 DNA sequence: TGTGCCAGCAGTTTAGCGTATAGCGGGGGGACCCACTACGAGCAGTACTTC.

This clonotype was seen more than once but under ten times. The V and J genes are TRBV7-8 and TRBJ2-3, with 11 bases matching TRBD2. The CDR3 spans 15 residues. V was clipped by 3 bases and J by 4 bases; unmatched bases: 3. CDR1 is SGHVS, CDR2 FQNEAQ, per germline. The CDR3 region is CASSLTSGAPDTQYF. CDR3 DNA: TGTGCCAGCAGCTTGACTAGCGGGGCCCCAGATACGCAGTATTTT. Full variable domain (outside the CDR3, taken from reference TRBV7-8 and TRBJ2-3): GAGVSQSPRYKVAKRGQDVALRCDPISGHVSLFWYQQALGQGPEFLTYFQNEAQLDKSGLPSDRFFAERPEGSVSTLKIQRTQQEDSAVYLCASSLTSGAPDTQYFGPGTRLTVL.

The chain joins TRBV7-8 to TRBJ1-1; D is unresolved. Germline lookup yields CDR1 SGHVS and CDR2 FQNEAQ. Trimming cost V 5 bases and J 3 bases, with 10 bases left between them. The CDR3 length is 13 residues. CDR3 sequence (DNA): TGTGCCAGCAGCCACGGGCCCTACACTGAAGCTTTCTTT. Protein product: CASSHGPYTEAFF.